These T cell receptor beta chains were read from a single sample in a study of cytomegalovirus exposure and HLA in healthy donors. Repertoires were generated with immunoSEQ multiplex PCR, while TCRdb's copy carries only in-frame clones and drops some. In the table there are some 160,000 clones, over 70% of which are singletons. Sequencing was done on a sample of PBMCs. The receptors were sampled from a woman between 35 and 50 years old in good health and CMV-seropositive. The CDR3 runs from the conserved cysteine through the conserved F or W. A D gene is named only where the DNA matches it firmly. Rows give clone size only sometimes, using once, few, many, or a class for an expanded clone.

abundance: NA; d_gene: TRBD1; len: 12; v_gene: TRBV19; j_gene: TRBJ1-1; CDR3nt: TGTGCCAGTAGTGACAGGGGGACTGAAGCTTTCTTT; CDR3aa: CASSDRGTEAFF
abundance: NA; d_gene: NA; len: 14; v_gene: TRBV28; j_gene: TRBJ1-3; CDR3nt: TGTGCCAGCAGTATAGCTGACTCTGGAAACACCATATATTTT; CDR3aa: CASSIADSGNTIYF
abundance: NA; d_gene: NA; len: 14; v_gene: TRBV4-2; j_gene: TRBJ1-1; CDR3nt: TGTGCCAGCACCCCAAGAGATTCGAACACTGAAGCTTTCTTT; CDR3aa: CASTPRDSNTEAFF
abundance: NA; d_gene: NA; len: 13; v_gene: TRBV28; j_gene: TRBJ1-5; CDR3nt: TGTGCCAGCAGCCGGGAGACTGATCAGCCCCAGCATTTT; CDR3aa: CASSRETDQPQHF
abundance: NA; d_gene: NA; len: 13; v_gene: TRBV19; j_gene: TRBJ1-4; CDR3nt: TGTGCCAGTAACAATGATGTGACAGAAAAACTGTTTTTT; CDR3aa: CASNNDVTEKLFF
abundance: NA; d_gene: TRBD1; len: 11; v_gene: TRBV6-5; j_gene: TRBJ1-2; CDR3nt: TGTGCCAGCGGACAGGGGTATGGCTACACCTTC; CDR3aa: CASGQGYGYTF
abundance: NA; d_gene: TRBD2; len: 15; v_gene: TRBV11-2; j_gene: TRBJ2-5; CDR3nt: TGTGCCAGCAGCTTAGAGCGGGGGAACCAAGAGACCCAGTACTTC; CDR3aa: CASSLERGNQETQYF
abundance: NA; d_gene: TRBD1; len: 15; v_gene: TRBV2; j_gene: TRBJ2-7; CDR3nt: TGTGCCAGCAGAAGAACCGGGACAGGGGCCTACGAGCAGTACTTC; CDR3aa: CASRRTGTGAYEQYF
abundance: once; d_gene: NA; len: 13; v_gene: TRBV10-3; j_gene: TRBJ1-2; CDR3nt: TGTGCCATCAGTGCGGACTTGGGCTATGGCTACACCTTC; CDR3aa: CAISADLGYGYTF
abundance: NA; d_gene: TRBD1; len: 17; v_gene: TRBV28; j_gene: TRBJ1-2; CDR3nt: TGTGCCAGCAGTACTGGGACAGTTCCACCTGGAACCTATGGCTACACCTTC; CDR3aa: CASSTGTVPPGTYGYTF
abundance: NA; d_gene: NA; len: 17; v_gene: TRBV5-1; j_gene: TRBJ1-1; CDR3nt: TGCGCCAGCAGCGCAGGACAGAAATCTGGTCTGTACACTGAAGCTTTCTTT; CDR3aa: CASSAGQKSGLYTEAFF
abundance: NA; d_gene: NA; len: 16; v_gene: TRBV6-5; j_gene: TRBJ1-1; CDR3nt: TGTGCCAGCAGTTACTCCCCGACAGGACTGAACACTGAAGCTTTCTTT; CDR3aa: CASSYSPTGLNTEAFF
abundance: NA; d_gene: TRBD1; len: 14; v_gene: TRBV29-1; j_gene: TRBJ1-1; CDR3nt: TGCAGCGTTGGGGATCCGGGACAGGGGGCTGAAGCTTTCTTT; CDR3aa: CSVGDPGQGAEAFF
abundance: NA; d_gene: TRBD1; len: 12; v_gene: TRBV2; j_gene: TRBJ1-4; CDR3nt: TGTGCCAGCGACAGGGATAATGAAAAACTGTTTTTT; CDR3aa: CASDRDNEKLFF
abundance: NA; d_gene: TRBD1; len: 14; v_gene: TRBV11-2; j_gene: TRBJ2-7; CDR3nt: TGTGCCAGCAGCTTAGGGGACAGTTACGACGAGCAGTACTTC; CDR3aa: CASSLGDSYDEQYF
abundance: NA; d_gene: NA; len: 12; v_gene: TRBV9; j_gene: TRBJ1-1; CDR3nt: TGTGCCAGCAGCGCCCACTCGCAGGGGCTTTTCTTT; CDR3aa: CASSAHSQGLFF
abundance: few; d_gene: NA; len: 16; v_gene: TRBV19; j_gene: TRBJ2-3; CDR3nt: TGTGCCAGTAGTGGAGATAGCACCCCTAGCACAGATACGCAGTATTTT; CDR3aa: CASSGDSTPSTDTQYF
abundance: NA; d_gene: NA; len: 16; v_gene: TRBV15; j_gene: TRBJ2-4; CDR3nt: TGTGCCACCAGCAGAGGGGACATCAATGGGCAAAACATTCAGTACTTC; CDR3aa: CATSRGDINGQNIQYF
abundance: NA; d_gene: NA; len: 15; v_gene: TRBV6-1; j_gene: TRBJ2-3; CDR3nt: TGTGCCAGCAGTGAATTGGGCGGGGGCACAGATACGCAGTATTTT; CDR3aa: CASSELGGGTDTQYF
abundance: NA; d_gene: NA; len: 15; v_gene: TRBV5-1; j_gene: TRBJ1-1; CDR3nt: TGCGCCAGCAGCTATGGACCGGGACAGAACACTGAAGCTTTCTTT; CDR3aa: CASSYGPGQNTEAFF
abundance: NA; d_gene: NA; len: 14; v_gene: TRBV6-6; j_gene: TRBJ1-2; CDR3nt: TGTGCCAGCAGTTTACAGGGAAGTATGGATGGCTACACCTTC; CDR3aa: CASSLQGSMDGYTF
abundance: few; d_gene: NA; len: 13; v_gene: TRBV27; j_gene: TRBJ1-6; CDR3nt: TGTGCCAGCAGTTTCCGGGAGAATTCACCCCTCCACTTT; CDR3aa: CASSFRENSPLHF
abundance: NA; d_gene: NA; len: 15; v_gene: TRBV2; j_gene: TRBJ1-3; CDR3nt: TGTGCCAGCAGGGAACAGACTATCTCTGGAAACACCATATATTTT; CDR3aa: CASREQTISGNTIYF
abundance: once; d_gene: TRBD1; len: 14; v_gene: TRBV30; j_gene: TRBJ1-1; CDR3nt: TGTGCCTGGATCAGGACAGGGTGGAACACTGAAGCTTTCTTT; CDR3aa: CAWIRTGWNTEAFF
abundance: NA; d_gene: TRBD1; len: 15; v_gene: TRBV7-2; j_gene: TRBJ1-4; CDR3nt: TGTGCCAGCAGCCCCCAGACAGGGCCCAATGAAAAACTGTTTTTT; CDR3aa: CASSPQTGPNEKLFF
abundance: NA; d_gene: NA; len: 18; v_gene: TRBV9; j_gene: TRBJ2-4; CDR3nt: TGTGCCAGCAGCGTAGGTGGCCGGGGGACCCACCGGGGGAACATTCAGTACTTC; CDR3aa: CASSVGGRGTHRGNIQYF
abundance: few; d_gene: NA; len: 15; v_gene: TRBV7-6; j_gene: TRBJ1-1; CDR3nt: TGTGCCAGCAGCAGTCGCTCCCAAAGCTTGTCTGAAGCTTTCTTT; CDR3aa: CASSSRSQSLSEAFF
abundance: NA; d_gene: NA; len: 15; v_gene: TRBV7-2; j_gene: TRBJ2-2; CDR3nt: TGTGCCAGCAGCTTCGGGGGTGTGGACACCGGGGAGCTGTTTTTT; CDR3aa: CASSFGGVDTGELFF
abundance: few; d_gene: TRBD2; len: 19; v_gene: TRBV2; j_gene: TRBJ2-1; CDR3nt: TGTGCCAGCAGTGAAGTACGACTAGCGGGGGATTTTTCCTACAATGAGCAGTTCTTC; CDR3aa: CASSEVRLAGDFSYNEQFF
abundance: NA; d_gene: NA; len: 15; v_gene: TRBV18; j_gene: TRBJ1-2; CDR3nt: TGTGCCAGCTCACCACCCGCAGGGCTGCACTATGGCTACACCTTC; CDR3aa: CASSPPAGLHYGYTF
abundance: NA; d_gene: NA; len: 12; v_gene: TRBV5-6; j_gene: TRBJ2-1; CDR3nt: TGTGCCAGCAGCCGGACAGACAATGAGCAGTTCTTC; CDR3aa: CASSRTDNEQFF
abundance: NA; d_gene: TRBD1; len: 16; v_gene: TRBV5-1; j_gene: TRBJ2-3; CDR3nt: TGCGCCAGCAGCTTGGTATTTGGGGACAGCCGAGATACGCAGTATTTT; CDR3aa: CASSLVFGDSRDTQYF